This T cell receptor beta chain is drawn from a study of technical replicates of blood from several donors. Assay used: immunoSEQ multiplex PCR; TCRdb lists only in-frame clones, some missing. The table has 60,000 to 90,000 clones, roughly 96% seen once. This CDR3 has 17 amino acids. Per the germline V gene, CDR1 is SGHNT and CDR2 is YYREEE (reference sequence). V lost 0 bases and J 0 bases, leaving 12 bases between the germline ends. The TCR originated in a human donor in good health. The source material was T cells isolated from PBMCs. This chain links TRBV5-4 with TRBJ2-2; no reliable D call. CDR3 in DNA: TGTGCCAGCAGCTTGGTACGAGGCAGCTCGAACACCGGGGAGCTGTTTTTT. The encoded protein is CASSLVRGSSNTGELFF.